This TCR beta chain was retrieved from a study of blood T cell repertoires in COVID-19. Study as a whole: The samples span acute and convalescent COVID-19 from the United States, Italy and Spain. PBMCs, B-cell-depleted T cells, or T cells provided the cDNA or gDNA that made up the material.

Authors' data handling: By means of reference gene primer amplification, nucleated cell counts were estimated. Assay used: immunoSEQ multiplex PCR; TCRdb lists only in-frame clones, some missing. V and J calls and clone size are as listed in that table; D and trimming were resolved from the DNA. The sample holds about 200,000 clones, around 84% seen once. The sample consisted of peripheral blood. The receptor was derived from a man aged 50 to 60 with active or convalescent COVID-19.

In DNA form, the CDR3 reads TGTGCCACCAGCAGAGTGCGGACAGGGAACTACGAGCAGTACTTC. Protein product: CATSRVRTGNYEQYF. The chain is built from TRBV15 and TRBJ2-7; 8 bases match TRBD1. This CDR3 has 15 amino acids. Germline V gives CDR1 LNHNV, CDR2 YYDKDF (reference sequence). The junction had 5 bases not matched to a gene; V was cut back by 1 base and J by 3 bases.